One sample yielded the 3 T cell receptor beta chains listed below, sequenced in a study of T cell responses to AZD1222 COVID-19 vaccine. Sequencing used immunoSEQ multiplex PCR; TCRdb keeps in-frame clones, though not all of them. The sample includes under 170,000 clones, more than 80% of them seen just once. The source material was peripheral blood, sampled 28 days after the second AZD1222 dose. The receptors were gathered from an adult who received the AZD1222 COVID-19 vaccine.

This rearrangement joins TRBV29-1 to TRBJ2-3; 9 bases align to TRBD2. Germline loops: CDR1 SQVTM, CDR2 ANQGSEA. V shed 7 bases and J 0 bases; nucleotides not matched to a gene: 5. CDR3 length equals 14 residues. The DNA of the CDR3 is TGCAGCGCCGTGACTAGCGGTAGCACAGATACGCAGTATTTT. Residues: CSAVTSGSTDTQYF.

This clone showed up just once. V usage is TRBV11-2 and J usage is TRBJ2-1; D unclear. The germline V gene has CDR1 SGHAT and CDR2 FQNNGV. CDR3 length equals 13 residues. Trimming took off 0 bases at V and 4 bases at J, with 4 bases between the two ends. The CDR3 here is CASSLDVYNEQFF. The CDR3 nucleotides read TGTGCCAGCAGCTTAGATGTGTACAATGAGCAGTTCTTC.

This sequence joins TRBV11-2 and TRBJ2-1; 9 bases are a match to TRBD1. The junction had 4 bases not matched to a gene; V was cut back by 5 bases and J by 2 bases. The CDR3 sequence is 15 residues long. Germline lookup yields CDR1 SGHAT and CDR2 FQNNGV. CDR3: CASSPRTGAYNEQFF. Written as DNA, the CDR3 is TGTGCCAGCAGCCCAAGGACAGGGGCCTACAATGAGCAGTTCTTC. Based on the CDR3 plus reference TRBV11-2 and TRBJ2-1, the full variable domain is EAGVAQSPRYKIIEKRQSVAFWCNPISGHATLYWYQQILGQGPKLLIQFQNNGVVDDSQLPKDRFSAERLKGVDSTLKIQPAKLEDSAVYLCASSPRTGAYNEQFFGPGTRLTVL.